Each of the 18 T cell receptor beta chains below was sequenced from the same sample in a study of cytomegalovirus exposure and HLA in healthy donors. PCR amplification relied on 60 Vbeta primers (plus 13 Jbeta primers). Sequencing was performed with immunoSEQ multiplex PCR; in TCRdb, only in-frame clones are kept and a portion is missing. The sample consists of around 150,000 clones, over 65% of them appearing once. Sequencing was done on a sample of PBMCs. These receptors all come from a man aged 18 to 29 in good health and CMV-seropositive.

This chain joins TRBV19 and TRBJ2-2, with TRBD1 matching 7 bases. Germline assignment: CDR1 LNHDA and CDR2 SQIVND (reference sequence). This CDR3 has 10 amino acids. Unmatched junction bases numbered 3, after V lost 9 bases and J lost 11 bases. CDR3 bases: TGTGCCAGCTCAGGGGGAGAGCTGTTTTTT. Translating gives CASSGGELFF.

The chain recombines TRBV4-2 with TRBJ2-5; TRBD1 aligns across 10 bases. The germline V gene has CDR1 LGHNA and CDR2 YNFKEQ. This CDR3 contains 14 residues. V dropped 4 bases and J dropped 4; count of bases not matched to a gene: 3. The CDR3 DNA follows: TGTGCCAGCAGCCCCCGGGACAGGGGAGAGACCCAGTACTTC. This codes for CASSPRDRGETQYF.

The gene calls are TRBV7-9 and TRBJ2-1, with D possibly matching TRBD2 (5 bases). The CDR3 has 14 residues. Trimming took off 3 bases at V and 1 base at J, with 7 bases between the two ends. The germline V gene has CDR1 SEHNR and CDR2 FQNEAQ (reference sequence). The CDR3 reads CASSFRGSYNEQFF. CDR3 coding DNA: TGTGCCAGCAGCTTCCGGGGTTCCTACAATGAGCAGTTCTTC.

This clone was seen a handful of times. The chain joins TRBV13 to TRBJ2-1; 8 positions agree with TRBD2. With 4 bases clipped from V and 2 bases from J, the junction kept 10 bases outside the gene matches. Germline V gene lookup returns CDR1 PRHDT and CDR2 FYEKMQ (reference sequence). The CDR3 runs 17 residues. The CDR3 sequence is CASSSRQGAGAYNEQFF. CDR3 in DNA: TGTGCCAGCAGCTCCCGCCAAGGAGCGGGAGCCTACAATGAGCAGTTCTTC.

This chain connects TRBV28 to TRBJ1-2; weak D call: TRBD1 (5 bases). Looked up from germline, CDR1 is MDHEN and CDR2 is SYDVKM. This CDR3 is built from 14 residues. Trimming removed 2 bases from V and 4 bases from J, with 11 bases in between. As DNA, the CDR3 is TGTGCCAGCAGTTTACCCAGGGTTGGCTATGGCTACACCTTC. Amino acids: CASSLPRVGYGYTF.

This chain joins TRBV12-5 and TRBJ2-5; TRBD2 is a possible D gene (6 bases). The CDR3 extends over 13 amino acids. The germline V and J ends were trimmed by 7 bases and 7 bases, with 16 bases remaining between them. Germline values: CDR1 LGHNT, CDR2 FRNRAP. CDR3 region: CASEPGLGGTQYF. CDR3 bases: TGTGCTAGTGAACCGGGACTGGGGGGGACCCAGTACTTC.

This clone was recorded a few times. The V call is TRBV11-2, the J call TRBJ2-3; 9 bases are a match to TRBD1. CDR3 length equals 18 residues. Germline CDR1 SGHAT, CDR2 FQNNGV. J was trimmed by 2 bases and V by 1 base; bases with no gene match: 10. The CDR3 loop reads CASSLAPPQGAVTDTQYF. The CDR3 coding sequence is TGTGCCAGCAGCTTAGCCCCCCCACAGGGGGCCGTCACAGATACGCAGTATTTT.

The chain couples TRBV4-2 to TRBJ1-6; 7 bases are a match to TRBD1. CDR1 and CDR2 (germline): LGHNA, YNFKEQ. The ends lost 4 bases at V and 10 bases at J; junction bases unmatched: 16. The CDR3 is made up of 17 amino acids. CDR3 loop: CASSRPGQIGILSPLHF. The CDR3 DNA reads as TGTGCCAGCAGCCGACCGGGACAGATAGGAATTTTATCACCCCTCCACTTT.

The chain employs TRBV25-1 and TRBJ2-1; 9 positions agree with TRBD2. Germline lookup yields CDR1 MGHDK and CDR2 SYGVNS. Germline trimming cut 3 bases from V and 9 bases from J; bases unmatched to any gene: 3. The CDR3 runs 13 residues. The DNA of the CDR3 is TGTGCCAGCAGTGAGGTAGCGGGAGTTGAGCAGTTCTTC. It codes for CASSEVAGVEQFF.

V gene TRBV2 combines with J gene TRBJ1-2; 8 nucleotides line up with TRBD1. V trimming: 4 bases; J trimming: 0 bases; junction bases outside the gene matches: 1. Germline CDR1 is SNHLY and CDR2 is FYNNEI. The length of the CDR3 is 14 residues. CDR3 in amino acids: CASSADRANYGYTF. CDR3 nucleotide sequence: TGTGCCAGCAGTGCGGACAGGGCTAACTATGGCTACACCTTC. Using reference TRBV2 and TRBJ1-2 for the parts outside the CDR3, the full variable domain is EPEVTQTPSHQVTQMGQEVILRCVPISNHLYFYWYRQILGQKVEFLVSFYNNEISEKSEIFDDQFSVERPDGSNFTLKIRSTKLEDSAMYFCASSADRANYGYTFGSGTRLTVV.

The chain uses TRBV19 and TRBJ1-1; no firm D call. V was cut by 0 bases and J by 3 bases, with 11 bases left in between. CDR1 is LNHDA and CDR2 is SQIVND in the germline V gene (reference sequence). This CDR3 region has 15 residues. The CDR3 protein is CASSIEEGVDTEAFF. CDR3 DNA: TGTGCCAGTAGTATAGAGGAGGGCGTGGACACTGAAGCTTTCTTT.

This clone was seen only once. V and J are TRBV27 and TRBJ2-3; weak D call: TRBD1 (5 bases). V was clipped by 2 bases and J by 1 base, with 10 bases between them. CDR3 length: 15 amino acids. CDR1 MNHEY and CDR2 SMNVEV come from the germline V gene (reference sequence). CDR3 in amino acids: CASSLISRGTDTQYF. The CDR3 DNA sequence: TGTGCCAGCAGTTTAATCTCCAGGGGCACAGATACGCAGTATTTT.

This rearrangement joins TRBV10-3 to TRBJ2-3; 13 bases are a match to TRBD2. CDR3 length: 16 amino acids. V dropped 11 bases and J dropped 0; count of bases not matched to a gene: 8. Germline CDR1 reads ENHRY; CDR2 reads SYGVKD. As DNA, the CDR3 is TGTGCCTCCGGACTAGCGGGGGAAGGGAGCACAGATACGCAGTATTTT. Translated: CASGLAGEGSTDTQYF.

This sequence joins TRBV25-1 and TRBJ2-3; no clear D. Germline V lookup: CDR1 MGHDK, CDR2 SYGVNS. This CDR3 spans 12 amino acids. V was cut by 4 bases and J by 8 bases, with 10 bases left in between. CDR3 DNA: TGTGCCAGCAGTGTATACTATGGTACGCAGTATTTT. It yields the protein CASSVYYGTQYF.

This clone was counted between two and nine times. The CDR3 reads CSAATRDEQFF. CDR3 DNA: TGCAGTGCTGCGACTCGGGATGAGCAGTTCTTC. The rearrangement links TRBV20-1 to TRBJ2-1; no clear D gene. The V gene's germline CDR1 is DFQATT and CDR2 SNEGSKA (reference sequence). V was pared by 5 bases and J by 8 bases, with 10 bases between. The CDR3 consists of 11 residues.

There are a few counts of this clone. The CDR3 nucleotides read TGCGCCAGCAGCCAAGAACCAGGGATTAGGGGAAAACTGTTTTTT. As protein: CASSQEPGIRGKLFF. The chain recombines TRBV4-1 with TRBJ1-4, with a weak D call TRBD1 (5 bases). The V and J ends lost 0 bases and 10 bases respectively, with 15 bases between them. The CDR3 has 15 residues. CDR1 and CDR2 from the germline V gene are MGHRA and YSYEKL.

The chain combines TRBV28 with TRBJ1-5; D ambiguous. Germline loops: CDR1 MDHEN, CDR2 SYDVKM. Trimming removed 0 bases at V and 7 bases at J, with 10 bases between. The CDR3 is 14 residues long. CDR3 in amino acids: CASSLWGLGQPQHF. As DNA, the CDR3 is TGTGCCAGCAGTTTATGGGGTCTCGGGCAGCCCCAGCATTTT.

The chain employs TRBV7-2 and TRBJ1-5, with 9 positions matching TRBD1. The junction had 11 bases not matched to a gene; V was cut back by 3 bases and J by 2 bases. Per the germline V gene, CDR1 is SGHTA and CDR2 is FQGNSA. The CDR3 has 18 amino acids. The CDR3 coding sequence is TGTGCCAGCAGCTTCGGGACAGGGTCCCCTATAGGCAATCAGCCCCAGCATTTT. Translation: CASSFGTGSPIGNQPQHF.